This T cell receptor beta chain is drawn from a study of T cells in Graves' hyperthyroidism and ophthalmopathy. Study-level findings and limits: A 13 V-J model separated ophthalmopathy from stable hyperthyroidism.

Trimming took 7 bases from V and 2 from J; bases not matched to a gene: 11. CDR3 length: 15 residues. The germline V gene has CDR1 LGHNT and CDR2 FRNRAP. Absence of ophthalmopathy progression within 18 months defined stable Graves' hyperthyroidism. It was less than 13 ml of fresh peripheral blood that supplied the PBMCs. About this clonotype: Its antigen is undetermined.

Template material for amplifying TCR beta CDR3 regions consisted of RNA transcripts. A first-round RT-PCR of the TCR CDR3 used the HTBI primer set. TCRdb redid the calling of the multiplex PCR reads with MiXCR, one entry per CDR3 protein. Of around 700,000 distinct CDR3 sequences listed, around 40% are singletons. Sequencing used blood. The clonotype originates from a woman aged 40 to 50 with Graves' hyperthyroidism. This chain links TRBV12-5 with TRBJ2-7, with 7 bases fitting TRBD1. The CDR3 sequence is CASAANDRATYEQYF. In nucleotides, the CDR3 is TGTGCTAGTGCGGCAAACGACAGGGCTACCTACGAGCAGTACTTC.